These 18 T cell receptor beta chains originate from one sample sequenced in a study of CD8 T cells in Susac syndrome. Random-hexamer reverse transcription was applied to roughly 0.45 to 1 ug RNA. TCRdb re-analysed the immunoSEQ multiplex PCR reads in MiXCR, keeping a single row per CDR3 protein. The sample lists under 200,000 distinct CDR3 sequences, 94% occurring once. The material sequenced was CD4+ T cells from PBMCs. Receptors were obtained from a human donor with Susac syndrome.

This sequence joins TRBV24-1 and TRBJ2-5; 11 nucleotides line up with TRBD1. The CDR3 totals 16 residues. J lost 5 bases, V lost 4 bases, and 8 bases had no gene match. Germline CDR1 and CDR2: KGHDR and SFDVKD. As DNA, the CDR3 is TGTGCCACCAGTGACAGAAGGACAGGGGGCGGCGAGACCCAGTACTTC. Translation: CATSDRRTGGGETQYF.

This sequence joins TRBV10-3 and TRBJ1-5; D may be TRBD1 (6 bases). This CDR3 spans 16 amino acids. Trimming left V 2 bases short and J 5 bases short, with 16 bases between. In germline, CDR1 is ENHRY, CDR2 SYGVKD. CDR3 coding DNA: TGTGCCATCAGTGAGCGGGGCGGAGGGGGTGATCAGCCCCAGCATTTT. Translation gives CAISERGGGGDQPQHF.

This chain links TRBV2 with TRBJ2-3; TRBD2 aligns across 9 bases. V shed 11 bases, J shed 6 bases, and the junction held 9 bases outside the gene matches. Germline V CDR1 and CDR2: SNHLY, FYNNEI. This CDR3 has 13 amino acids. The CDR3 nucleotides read TGTGCCGCTGGCAGCGGGGGGCTGGATACGCAGTATTTT. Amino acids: CAAGSGGLDTQYF.

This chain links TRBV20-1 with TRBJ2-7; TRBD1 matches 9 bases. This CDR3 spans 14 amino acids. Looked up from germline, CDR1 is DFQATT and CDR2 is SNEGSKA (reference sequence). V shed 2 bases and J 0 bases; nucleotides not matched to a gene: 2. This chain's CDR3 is CSARRTGASYEQYF. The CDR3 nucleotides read TGCAGTGCTAGAAGGACAGGGGCCTCCTACGAGCAGTACTTC.

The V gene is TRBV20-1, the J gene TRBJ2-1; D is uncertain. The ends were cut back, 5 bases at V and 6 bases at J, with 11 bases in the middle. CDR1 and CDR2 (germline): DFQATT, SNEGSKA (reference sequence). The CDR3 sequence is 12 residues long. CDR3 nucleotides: TGCAGTGCTTCCAGCGTCAGCAATGAGCAGTTCTTC. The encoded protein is CSASSVSNEQFF.

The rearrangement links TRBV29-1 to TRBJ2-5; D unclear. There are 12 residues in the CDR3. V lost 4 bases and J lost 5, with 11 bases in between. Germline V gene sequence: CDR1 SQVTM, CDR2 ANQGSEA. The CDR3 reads CSVGDRLETQYF. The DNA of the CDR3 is TGCAGCGTTGGAGATAGGCTCGAGACCCAGTACTTC.

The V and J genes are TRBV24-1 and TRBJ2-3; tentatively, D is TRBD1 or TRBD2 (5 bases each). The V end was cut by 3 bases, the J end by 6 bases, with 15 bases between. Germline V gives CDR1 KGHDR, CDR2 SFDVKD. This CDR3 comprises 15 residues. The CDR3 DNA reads TGTGCCACCAGTGATCCCGGGACCCTCCCGGATACGCAGTATTTT. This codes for CATSDPGTLPDTQYF.

The CDR3 DNA reads as TGTGCCAGCAGCCTCCACAGGGGCCAGAACACTGAAGCTTTCTTT. Translated, it gives CASSLHRGQNTEAFF. The chain links TRBV3-1 to TRBJ1-1, with 7 nucleotides matching TRBD1. Germline-derived CDR1 and CDR2 are LGHDT and YNNKEL (reference sequence). V shed 4 bases, J shed 1 base, and the junction held 6 bases outside the gene matches. The CDR3 contains 15 residues.

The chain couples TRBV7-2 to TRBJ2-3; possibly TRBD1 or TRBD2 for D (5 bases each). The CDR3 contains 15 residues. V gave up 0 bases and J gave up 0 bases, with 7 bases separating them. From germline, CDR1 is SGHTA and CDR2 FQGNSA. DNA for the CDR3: TGTGCCAGCAGCTTAGCGGGGACCAGCACAGATACGCAGTATTTT. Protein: CASSLAGTSTDTQYF.

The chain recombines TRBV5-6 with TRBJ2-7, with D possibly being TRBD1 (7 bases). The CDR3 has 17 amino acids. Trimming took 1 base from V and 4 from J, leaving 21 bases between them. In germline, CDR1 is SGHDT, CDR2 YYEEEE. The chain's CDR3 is CASSLRSTGTYSYEQYF. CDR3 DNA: TGTGCCAGCAGCTTGCGTTCGACAGGGACTTACTCTTACGAGCAGTACTTC.

DNA for the CDR3: TGTGCCACCAGTGCAGACGACTATGGCTACACCTTC. Its protein product is CATSADDYGYTF. This chain joins TRBV24-1 and TRBJ1-2; D ambiguous. Germline CDR1 is KGHDR and CDR2 is SFDVKD. Trimming removed 5 bases from V and 3 bases from J, with 6 bases in between. This CDR3 spans 12 amino acids.

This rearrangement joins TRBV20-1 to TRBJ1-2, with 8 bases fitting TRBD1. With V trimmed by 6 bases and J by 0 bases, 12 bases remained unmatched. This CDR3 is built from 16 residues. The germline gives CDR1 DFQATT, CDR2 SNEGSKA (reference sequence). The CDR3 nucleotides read TGCAGTGCCCGAGTCCGGGACAGGAATGCTAACTATGGCTACACCTTC. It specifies CSARVRDRNANYGYTF.

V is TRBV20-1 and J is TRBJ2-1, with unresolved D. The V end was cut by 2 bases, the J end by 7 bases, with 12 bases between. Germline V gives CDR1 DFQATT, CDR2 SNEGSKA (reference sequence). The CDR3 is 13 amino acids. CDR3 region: CSARSHGWNEQFF. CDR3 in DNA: TGCAGTGCTAGATCCCATGGTTGGAATGAGCAGTTCTTC.

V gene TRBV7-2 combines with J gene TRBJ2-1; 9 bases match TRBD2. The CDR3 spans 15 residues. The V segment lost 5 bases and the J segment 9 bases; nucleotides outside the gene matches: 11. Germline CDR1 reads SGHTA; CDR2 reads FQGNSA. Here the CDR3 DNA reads TGTGCCAGCAGCCTTGTGGCGGGGGGGCGTGGTGAGCAGTTCTTC. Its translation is CASSLVAGGRGEQFF.

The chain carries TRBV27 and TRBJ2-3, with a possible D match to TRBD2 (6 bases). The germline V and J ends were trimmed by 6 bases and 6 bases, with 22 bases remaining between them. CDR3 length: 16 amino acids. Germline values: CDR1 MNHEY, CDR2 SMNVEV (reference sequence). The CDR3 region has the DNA TGTGCCAGCAGCGTCAAGGGGCGGGACCACCGGGATACGCAGTATTTT. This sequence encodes CASSVKGRDHRDTQYF.

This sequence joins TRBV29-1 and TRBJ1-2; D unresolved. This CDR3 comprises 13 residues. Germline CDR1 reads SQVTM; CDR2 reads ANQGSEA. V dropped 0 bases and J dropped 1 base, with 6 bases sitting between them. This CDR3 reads CSVEDPNNYGYTF. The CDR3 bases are TGCAGCGTTGAAGATCCCAATAACTATGGCTACACCTTC.

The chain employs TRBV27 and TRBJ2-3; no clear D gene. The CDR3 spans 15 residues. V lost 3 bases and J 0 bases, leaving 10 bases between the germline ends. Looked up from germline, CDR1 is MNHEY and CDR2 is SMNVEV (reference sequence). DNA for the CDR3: TGTGCCAGCAGTTTTGATAGACTTAGCACAGATACGCAGTATTTT. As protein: CASSFDRLSTDTQYF.

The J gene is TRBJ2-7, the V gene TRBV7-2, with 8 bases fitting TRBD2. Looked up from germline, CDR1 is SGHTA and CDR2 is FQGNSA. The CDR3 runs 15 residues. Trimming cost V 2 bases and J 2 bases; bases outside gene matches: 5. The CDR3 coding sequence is TGTGCCAGCAGCTTAACTCCGGGGGGGACCTACGAGCAGTACTTC. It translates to CASSLTPGGTYEQYF.